Below, one TCR beta chain is given with its context. Trimming at V came to 1 base and at J to 4 bases, leaving 8 bases not matched to a gene. This CDR3 spans 18 amino acids. Per the germline V gene, CDR1 is SGHAT and CDR2 is FQNNGV. This entry comes from a study of blood T cell repertoires in COVID-19. Sequencing used immunoSEQ multiplex PCR; TCRdb keeps in-frame clones, though not all of them. The table lists 200,000 or so clones, approximately 84% of them singletons. The chain couples TRBV11-2 to TRBJ2-2; 11 bases align to TRBD2. Sequenced material: PBMCs or T cells enriched from blood (not recorded which). The clonotype originates from a man in his forties or fifties who had recovered from COVID-19. Here the CDR3 reads CASSLVASGGTSTGELFF. The CDR3 DNA is TGTGCCAGCAGCTTAGTGGCTAGCGGGGGGACAAGCACCGGGGAGCTGTTTTTT.